This TCR beta chain was captured by sequencing in a study of human T cells and chemical hapten exposure. Study as a whole: Among samples, TCR yields varied mainly because of small differences in pooled library volume.

Before extraction, the whole blood was not fractionated, and total RNA was taken from it. Library construction involved attaching unique molecular identifiers to individual cDNA molecules, which allowed quantitative, reproducible TCR counting. TCRdb fed the 5' RACE reads into MiXCR, producing one record per CDR3 protein. The repertoire holds under 85,000 distinct CDR3 sequences, approximately 7.7% seen once, with 2% to 2.5% in the top ten. V was shortened by 1 base and J by 0 bases, with 7 bases between the two germline ends. This CDR3 has 15 amino acids. Germline CDR1 is SGHAT and CDR2 is FQDESV (reference sequence).

The receptor was derived from a male donor in good health. V gene TRBV11-1 combines with J gene TRBJ1-3, with TRBD1 as a possible D gene (5 bases). For the CDR3, the DNA is TGTGCCAGCAGCTTAGTGGGGCTCTCTGGAAACACCATATATTTT. Translating gives CASSLVGLSGNTIYF. The whole variable domain, filled in from reference TRBV11-1 and TRBJ1-3, reads EAEVAQSPRYKITEKSQAVAFWCDPISGHATLYWYRQILGQGPELLVQFQDESVVDDSQLPKDRFSAERLKGVDSTLKIQPAELGDSAMYLCASSLVGLSGNTIYFGEGSWLTVV.